This T cell receptor beta chain was identified in a study of T cell repertoires in cytomegalovirus infection. Study-wide background: CMV epitopes that were recently identified and HLA-C-restricted were used alongside well-studied HLA-B-restricted ones. A matching HLA type, together with CMV infection, was signaled by public TCR beta signatures.

MiXCR, run by TCRdb on the reads, gives a single entry per CDR3 protein. The sample records approximately 65,000 distinct CDR3 sequences, 20% being singletons. Trimming stripped 3 bases from V and 4 bases from J, with 16 bases between. The CDR3 consists of 16 residues. Germline values: CDR1 SGHAT, CDR2 FQNNGV. Note on this clonotype: As yet, its antigen is unknown.

Study observations and caveats: In two of eight donors, the top clonotype was HLA-C-restricted CMV-specific. Cumulative public TCR beta family frequency identified CMV carriers with the relevant HLA.

Sequencing was performed on CD8+ T cells from cultured PBMCs, taken from culture after CMV antigen stimulation. The chain links TRBV11-2 to TRBJ2-1; D is unclear. This TCR was sampled from a human donor in good health (CMV status not recorded). Some clones in this sample may be carry-over from other donors' samples. The CDR3 sequence is CASSFPARDIYNEQFF. In DNA form, the CDR3 reads TGTGCCAGCAGCTTCCCAGCTAGGGATATTTACAATGAGCAGTTCTTC.